This passage covers 3 T cell receptor beta chains from one sample sequenced in a study of metastatic and nonmetastatic thyroid tumors. Prior to thyroid surgery, none of the patients had received any treatment. TCRdb used MiXCR to call clones anew from the PCR reads. Of approximately 16,000 clones listed, 15% to 20% were seen once; the top ten hold around an eighth. The sample consisted of blood. The receptors were gathered from a female donor with papillary thyroid cancer or a benign thyroid nodule (not recorded which). Some clones in this sample may be carry-over from other donors' samples.

This clone was detected ten times or more. The chain has TRBV18 and TRBJ1-2; 7 nucleotides align to TRBD1. After removal of 3 bases from V and 8 bases from J, the junction contained 6 bases not matched to a gene. The CDR3 length is 13 residues. CDR1 is KGHSH and CDR2 is LQKENI in the germline V gene. The CDR3 DNA is TGTGCCAGCTCACCGACAGGGTGGCTAGGCTACACCTTC. Translating gives CASSPTGWLGYTF. Based on the CDR3 plus reference TRBV18 and TRBJ1-2, the full variable domain is NAGVMQNPRHLVRRRGQEARLRCSPMKGHSHVYWYRQLPEEGLKFMVYLQKENIIDESGMPKERFSAEFPKEGPSILRIQQVVRGDSAAYFCASSPTGWLGYTFGSGTRLTVV.

The rearrangement joins TRBV11-3 to TRBJ2-7, with a tentative D call TRBD2 (6 bases). The CDR3 is made up of 14 amino acids. V shed 5 bases and J shed 4 bases, with 15 bases lying between them. Germline CDR1 is SGHNT and CDR2 is YENEEA. CDR3 DNA sequence: TGTGCCAGCAGCCTGCGGGGACTCCCGTACGAGCAGTACTTC. It translates to CASSLRGLPYEQYF. The complete variable domain, with remaining parts taken from reference TRBV11-3 and TRBJ2-7, reads EAGVVQSPRYKIIEKKQPVAFWCNPISGHNTLYWYLQNLGQGPELLIRYENEEAVDDSQLPKDRFSAERLKGVDSTLKIQPAELGDSAVYLCASSLRGLPYEQYFGPGTRLTVT.

In its sample, this clone was seen a few times. The chain employs TRBV12-3 or TRBV12-4 and TRBJ2-7, with a tentative D call TRBD2 (6 bases). V shed 5 bases and J shed 7 bases, with 15 bases lying between them. CDR3 length: 13 amino acids. CDR3 sequence reads: CASSPLQGGEQYF. The DNA for the CDR3 is TGTGCCAGCAGTCCCCTCCAGGGAGGTGAGCAGTACTTC.